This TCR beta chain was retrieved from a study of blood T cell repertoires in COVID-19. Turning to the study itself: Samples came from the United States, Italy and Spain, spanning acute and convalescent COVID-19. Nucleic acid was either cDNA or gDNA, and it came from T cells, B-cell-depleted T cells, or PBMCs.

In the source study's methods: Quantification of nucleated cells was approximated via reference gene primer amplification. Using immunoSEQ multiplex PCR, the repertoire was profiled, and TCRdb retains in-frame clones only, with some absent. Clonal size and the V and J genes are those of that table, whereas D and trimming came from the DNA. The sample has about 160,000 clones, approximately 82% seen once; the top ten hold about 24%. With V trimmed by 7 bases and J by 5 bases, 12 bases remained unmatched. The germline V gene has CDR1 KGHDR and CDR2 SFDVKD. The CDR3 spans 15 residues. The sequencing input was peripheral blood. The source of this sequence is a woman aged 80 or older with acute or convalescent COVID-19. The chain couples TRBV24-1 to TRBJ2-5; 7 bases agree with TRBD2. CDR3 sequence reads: CATSPGVGGRETQYF. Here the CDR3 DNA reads TGTGCCACCAGCCCTGGAGTGGGAGGGCGGGAGACCCAGTACTTC.